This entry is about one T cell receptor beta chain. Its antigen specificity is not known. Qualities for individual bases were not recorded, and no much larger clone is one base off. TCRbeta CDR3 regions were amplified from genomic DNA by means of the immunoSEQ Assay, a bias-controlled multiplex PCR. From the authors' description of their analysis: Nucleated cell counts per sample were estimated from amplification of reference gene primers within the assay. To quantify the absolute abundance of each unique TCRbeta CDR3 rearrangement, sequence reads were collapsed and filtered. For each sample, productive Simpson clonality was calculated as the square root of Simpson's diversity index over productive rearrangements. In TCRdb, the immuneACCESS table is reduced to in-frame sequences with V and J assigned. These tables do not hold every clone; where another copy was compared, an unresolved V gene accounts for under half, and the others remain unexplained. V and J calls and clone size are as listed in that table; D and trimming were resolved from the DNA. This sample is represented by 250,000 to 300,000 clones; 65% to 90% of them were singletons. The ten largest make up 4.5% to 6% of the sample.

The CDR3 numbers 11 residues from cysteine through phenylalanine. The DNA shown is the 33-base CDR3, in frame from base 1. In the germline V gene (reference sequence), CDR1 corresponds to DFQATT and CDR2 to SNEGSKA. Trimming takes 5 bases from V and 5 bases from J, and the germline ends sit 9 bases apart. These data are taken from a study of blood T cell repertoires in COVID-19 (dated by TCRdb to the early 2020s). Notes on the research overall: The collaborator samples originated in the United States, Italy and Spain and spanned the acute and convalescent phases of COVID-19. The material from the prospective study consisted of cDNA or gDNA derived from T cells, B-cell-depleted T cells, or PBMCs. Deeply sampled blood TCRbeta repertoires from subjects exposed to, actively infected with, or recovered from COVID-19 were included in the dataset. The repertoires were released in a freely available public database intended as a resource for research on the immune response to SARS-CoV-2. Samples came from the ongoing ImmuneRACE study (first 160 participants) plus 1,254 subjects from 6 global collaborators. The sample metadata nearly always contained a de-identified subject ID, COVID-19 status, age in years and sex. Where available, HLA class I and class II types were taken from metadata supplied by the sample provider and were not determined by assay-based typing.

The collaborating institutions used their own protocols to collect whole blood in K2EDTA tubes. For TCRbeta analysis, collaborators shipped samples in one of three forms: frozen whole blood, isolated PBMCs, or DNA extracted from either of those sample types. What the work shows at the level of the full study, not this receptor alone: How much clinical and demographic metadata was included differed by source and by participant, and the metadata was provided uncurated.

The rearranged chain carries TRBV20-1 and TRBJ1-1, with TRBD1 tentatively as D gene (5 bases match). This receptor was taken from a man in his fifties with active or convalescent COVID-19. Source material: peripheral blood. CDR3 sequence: CSAVRGTEAFF. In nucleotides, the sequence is TGCAGTGCTGTCCGGGGGACTGAAGCTTTCTTT.